A selection of T cell receptor beta chains follows, all from one sample in a study of blood T cell repertoires in COVID-19. Measured with immunoSEQ multiplex PCR; TCRdb has only the in-frame clones, and not every one. The data hold about 230,000 clones, with roughly 81% observed a single time. The sequenced material came from peripheral blood. All receptors derive from a woman of 80 years or more with COVID-19, enrolled during active disease. CDR3s include the opening cysteine and the closing phenylalanine or tryptophan. D genes are given only for firm matches. The size entry is marked missing in some rows and otherwise reads once, few, many or a size class.

TRBJ1-2 | TRBD1 | TRBV6-5 | - | CASSYSGTGSSYGYTF | TGTGCCAGCAGTTACTCCGGGACAGGGTCCAGCTATGGCTACACCTTC
TRBJ1-3 | TRBD1 | TRBV19 | - | CASSSGDSSGNTIYF | TGTGCCAGTAGTTCCGGGGACAGTTCTGGAAACACCATATATTTT
TRBJ1-1 | TRBD1 | TRBV19 | - | CASSIRGTGNTEAFF | TGTGCCAGTAGTATAAGGGGGACAGGGAACACTGAAGCTTTCTTT
TRBJ2-7 | TRBD2 | TRBV11-2 | - | CASSLEAGGPNEQYF | TGTGCCAGCAGCTTAGAGGCGGGAGGGCCCAACGAGCAGTACTTC
TRBJ2-7 | TRBD2 | TRBV11-2 | once | CASSRSSGSVYEQYF | TGTGCCAGCAGCCGCTCTAGCGGGAGTGTATACGAGCAGTACTTC
TRBJ2-3 | - | TRBV5-4 | - | CASSSPAIIPDTQYF | TGTGCCAGCAGCTCGCCAGCGATTATCCCAGATACGCAGTATTTT
TRBJ1-3 | - | TRBV6-5 | - | CASFGGGNTIYF | TGTGCCAGCTTCGGGGGGGGAAACACCATATATTTT
TRBJ1-5 | TRBD1 | TRBV7-6 | - | CASSLEQGAGQPQHF | TGTGCCAGCAGCTTAGAACAGGGGGCAGGTCAGCCCCAGCATTTT
TRBJ2-7 | TRBD2 | TRBV4-1 | - | CASSPQTSGGSSYEQYF | TGCGCCAGCAGCCCACAGACTAGCGGGGGGTCCTCCTACGAGCAGTACTTC
TRBJ1-2 | TRBD1 | TRBV18 | - | CASSPQGANGYTF | TGTGCCAGCTCACCACAGGGGGCAAATGGCTACACCTTC
TRBJ2-2 | - | TRBV2 | - | CASQVGQNTGELFF | TGTGCCAGCCAGGTTGGTCAGAACACCGGGGAGCTGTTTTTT
TRBJ2-3 | - | TRBV7-2 | - | CASSLGARTDTQYF | TGTGCCAGCAGCTTAGGTGCGCGGACAGATACGCAGTATTTT
TRBJ2-3 | - | TRBV4-1 | - | CASRISWSSTDTQYF | TGCGCCAGCAGGATTAGCTGGTCTAGCACAGATACGCAGTATTTT
TRBJ2-1 | - | TRBV12-5 | - | CASGLAFSNEQFF | TGTGCTAGTGGTTTGGCTTTCTCCAATGAGCAGTTCTTC
TRBJ1-3 | - | TRBV12-3/TRBV12-4 | - | CASSSGVTIYF | TGTGCCAGCAGCTCGGGGGTCACCATATATTTT
TRBJ2-6 | TRBD1 | TRBV28 | - | CASSSLQGLDANVLTF | TGTGCCAGCAGTTCCCTACAGGGGCTCGATGCCAACGTCCTGACTTTC
TRBJ1-6 | TRBD1 | TRBV2 | - | CASSSGTGGNSPLHF | TGTGCCAGCAGCTCCGGGACAGGGGGAAATTCACCCCTCCACTTT
TRBJ2-1 | TRBD1 | TRBV7-6 | - | CASSPLGQGANEQFF | TGTGCCAGCAGCCCATTAGGACAGGGGGCAAATGAGCAGTTCTTC
TRBJ1-2 | - | TRBV5-1 | - | CASSFEGNYGYTF | TGCGCCAGCAGCTTTGAGGGAAACTATGGCTACACCTTC
TRBJ1-1 | - | TRBV4-1 | few | CASSQGSQVSAFF | TGCGCCAGCAGCCAAGGCTCCCAGGTCTCAGCTTTCTTT
TRBJ2-1 | TRBD1 | TRBV18 | - | CASSPRTGGSNEQFF | TGTGCCAGCTCCCCCCGGACAGGGGGCTCCAATGAGCAGTTCTTC
TRBJ2-5 | TRBD2 | TRBV10-2 | - | CASRLAGGLQETQYF | TGCGCCAGCAGGCTAGCGGGGGGGCTTCAAGAGACCCAGTACTTC
TRBJ1-6 | - | TRBV27 | - | CASSLIGESYNSPLHF | TGTGCCAGCAGTTTAATCGGGGAATCCTATAATTCACCCCTCCACTTT